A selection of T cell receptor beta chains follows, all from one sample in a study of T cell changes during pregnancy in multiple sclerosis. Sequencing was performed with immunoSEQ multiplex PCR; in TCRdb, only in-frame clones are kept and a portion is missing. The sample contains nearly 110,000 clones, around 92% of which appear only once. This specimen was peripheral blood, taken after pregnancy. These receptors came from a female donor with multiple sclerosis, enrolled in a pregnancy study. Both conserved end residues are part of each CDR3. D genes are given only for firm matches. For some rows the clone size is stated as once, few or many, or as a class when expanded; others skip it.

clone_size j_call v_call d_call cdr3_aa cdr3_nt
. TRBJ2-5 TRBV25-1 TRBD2 CASRTSAQETQYF TGTGCCAGCAGGACTAGCGCCCAAGAGACCCAGTACTTC
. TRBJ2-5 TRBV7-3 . CASSLIGGILETQYF TGTGCCAGCAGCTTAATTGGCGGGATCCTAGAGACCCAGTACTTC
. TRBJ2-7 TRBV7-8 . CASSFSSNEQYF TGTGCCAGCAGCTTCTCCTCTAACGAGCAGTACTTC
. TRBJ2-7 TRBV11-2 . CASSLNPSSYEQYF TGTGCCAGCAGCTTAAACCCCAGCTCCTACGAGCAGTACTTC
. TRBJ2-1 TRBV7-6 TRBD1 CASSSGTGRYEQFF TGTGCCAGCAGCTCCGGGACAGGGAGGTATGAGCAGTTCTTC
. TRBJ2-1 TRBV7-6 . CASGLGRGDNEQFF TGTGCCAGCGGGCTGGGGAGGGGGGACAATGAGCAGTTCTTC
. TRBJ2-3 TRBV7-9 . CASSRNRGTTDTQYF TGTGCCAGCAGCCGGAACCGCGGAACAACAGATACGCAGTATTTT
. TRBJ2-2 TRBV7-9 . CASSPYTGELFF TGTGCCAGCAGCCCCTACACCGGGGAGCTGTTTTTT
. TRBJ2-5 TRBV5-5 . CASSYQGRETQYF TGTGCCAGCAGCTACCAGGGTCGAGAGACCCAGTACTTC
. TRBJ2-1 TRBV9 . CASSVGDYNEQFF TGTGCCAGCAGCGTAGGAGATTACAATGAGCAGTTCTTC
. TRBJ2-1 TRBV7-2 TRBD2 CASSLEASGRNEQFF TGTGCCAGCAGCTTAGAGGCTAGCGGGAGGAATGAGCAGTTCTTC
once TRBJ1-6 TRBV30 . CAWTLNRASPLHF TGTGCCTGGACGTTAAACAGGGCCTCACCCCTCCACTTT
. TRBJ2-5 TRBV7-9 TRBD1 CASSDRGGETQYF TGTGCCAGCAGCGACAGGGGTGGGGAGACCCAGTACTTC
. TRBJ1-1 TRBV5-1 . CASSFEGENTEAFF TGCGCCAGCAGCTTTGAAGGAGAGAACACTGAAGCTTTCTTT
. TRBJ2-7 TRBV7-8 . CASSLAGQGSGWEQYF TGTGCCAGCAGCTTAGCAGGACAAGGGTCCGGGTGGGAGCAGTACTTC
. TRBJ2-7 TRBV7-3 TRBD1 CASSVRDSRYEQYF TGTGCCAGCAGCGTCCGGGACAGTCGCTACGAGCAGTACTTC
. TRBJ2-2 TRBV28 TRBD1 CASSWDRGTGELFF TGTGCCAGCAGTTGGGACAGGGGAACCGGGGAGCTGTTTTTT
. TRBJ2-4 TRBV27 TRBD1 CASSLRWTGSGKNIQYF TGTGCCAGCAGTTTACGCTGGACAGGGAGCGGCAAAAACATTCAGTACTTC
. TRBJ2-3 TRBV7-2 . CASSLVVGVGSDTQYF TGTGCCAGCAGCTTAGTGGTGGGAGTGGGGTCAGATACGCAGTATTTT
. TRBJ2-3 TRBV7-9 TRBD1 CASSGGQGYGTDTQYF TGTGCCAGCAGCGGGGGACAGGGCTATGGCACAGATACGCAGTATTTT
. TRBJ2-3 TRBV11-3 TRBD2 CASSFSGMDTDTQYF TGTGCCAGCAGCTTTAGCGGGATGGACACAGATACGCAGTATTTT
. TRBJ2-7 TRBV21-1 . CASRTGGQSHEQYF TGTGCCAGCAGAACAGGGGGCCAAAGTCACGAGCAGTACTTC
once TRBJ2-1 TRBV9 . CASSFAGDNEQFF TGTGCCAGCAGCTTCGCAGGGGACAATGAGCAGTTCTTC
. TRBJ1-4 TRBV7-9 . CASSLTAGLMGELFF TGTGCCAGCAGCTTAACGGCGGGGTTGATGGGGGAACTGTTTTTT
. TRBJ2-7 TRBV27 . CASSLHLGRGYEQYF TGTGCCAGCAGTTTACACCTCGGCAGGGGTTACGAGCAGTACTTC
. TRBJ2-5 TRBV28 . CASSFSDIQETQYF TGTGCCAGCAGTTTTAGCGACATACAAGAGACCCAGTACTTC